This T cell receptor (beta chain) was identified during a study of control samples from healthy donors and cancer patients. V lost 1 base and J 4 bases, leaving 8 bases between the germline ends. The CDR3 spans 13 residues. Looked up from germline, CDR1 is SGHAT and CDR2 is FQDESV (reference sequence). Only in-frame clones appear in the TCRdb table, and some are missing; sequencing was by immunoSEQ multiplex PCR. In the table there are roughly 150,000 clones, 88% of which are singletons. This TCR was recovered from a man younger than 35 in good health. Material for sequencing was blood. The rearrangement uses TRBV11-1 and TRBJ2-7; D might be TRBD2 (5 bases). In DNA, the CDR3 is TGTGCCAGCAGCTTAGATCCGGGATACGAGCAGTACTTC. Protein sequence: CASSLDPGYEQYF.